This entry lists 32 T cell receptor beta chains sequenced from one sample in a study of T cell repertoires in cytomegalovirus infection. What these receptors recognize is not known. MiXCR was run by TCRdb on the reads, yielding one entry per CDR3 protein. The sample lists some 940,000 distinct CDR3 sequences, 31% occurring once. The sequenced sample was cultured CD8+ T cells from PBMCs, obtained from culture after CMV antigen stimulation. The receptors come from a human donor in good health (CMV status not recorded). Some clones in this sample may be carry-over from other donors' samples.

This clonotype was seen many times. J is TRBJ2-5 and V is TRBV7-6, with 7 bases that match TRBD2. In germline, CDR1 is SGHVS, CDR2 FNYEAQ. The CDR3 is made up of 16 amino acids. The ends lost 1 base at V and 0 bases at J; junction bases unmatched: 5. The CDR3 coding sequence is TGTGCCAGCAGCTTAGAAGGCGGGGGATACCAAGAGACCCAGTACTTC. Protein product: CASSLEGGGYQETQYF.

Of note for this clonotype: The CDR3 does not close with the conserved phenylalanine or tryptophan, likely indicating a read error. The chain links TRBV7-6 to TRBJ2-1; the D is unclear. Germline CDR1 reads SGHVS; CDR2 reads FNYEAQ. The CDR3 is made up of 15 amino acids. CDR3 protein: CASSFHSSSNNEQFS. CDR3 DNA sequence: TGTGCCAGCAGCTTTCACTCGAGCTCCAACAATGAGCAGTTCTCC.

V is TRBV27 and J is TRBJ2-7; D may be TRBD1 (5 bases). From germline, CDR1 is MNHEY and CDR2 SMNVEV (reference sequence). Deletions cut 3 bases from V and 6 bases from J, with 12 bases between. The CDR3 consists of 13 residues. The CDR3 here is CASSLWQGSEQYF. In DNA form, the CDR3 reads TGTGCCAGCAGTTTGTGGCAGGGTAGCGAGCAGTACTTC.

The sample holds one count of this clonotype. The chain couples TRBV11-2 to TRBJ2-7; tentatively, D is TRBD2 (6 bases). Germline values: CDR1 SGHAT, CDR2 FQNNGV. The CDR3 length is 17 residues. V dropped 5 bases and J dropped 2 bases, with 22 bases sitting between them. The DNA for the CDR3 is TGTGCCAGCAGCCAAGAACCAACGGGAGCCTTCCCCTACGAGCAGTACTTC. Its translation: CASSQEPTGAFPYEQYF.

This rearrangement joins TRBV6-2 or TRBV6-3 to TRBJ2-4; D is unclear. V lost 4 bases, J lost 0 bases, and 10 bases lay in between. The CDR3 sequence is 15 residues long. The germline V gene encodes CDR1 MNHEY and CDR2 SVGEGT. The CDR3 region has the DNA TGTGCCAGCAGTTTATCTGAGGTAGCCAAAAACATTCAGTACTTC. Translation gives CASSLSEVAKNIQYF.

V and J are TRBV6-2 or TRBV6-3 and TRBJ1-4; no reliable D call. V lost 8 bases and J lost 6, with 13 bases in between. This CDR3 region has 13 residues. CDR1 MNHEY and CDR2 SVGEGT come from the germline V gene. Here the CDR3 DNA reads TGTGCCAGCGGACTACGGATTGATGAAAAACTGTTTTTT. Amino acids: CASGLRIDEKLFF.

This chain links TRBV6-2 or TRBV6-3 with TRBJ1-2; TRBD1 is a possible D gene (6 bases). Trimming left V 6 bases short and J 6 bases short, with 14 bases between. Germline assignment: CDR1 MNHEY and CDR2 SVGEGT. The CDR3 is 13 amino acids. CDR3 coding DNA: TGTGCCAGCAGACAAACAGGGATCGATGGCTACACCTTC. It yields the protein CASRQTGIDGYTF.

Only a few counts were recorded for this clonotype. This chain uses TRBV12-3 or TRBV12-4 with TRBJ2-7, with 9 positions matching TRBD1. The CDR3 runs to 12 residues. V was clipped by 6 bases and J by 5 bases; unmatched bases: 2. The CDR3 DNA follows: TGTGCCAGCAGCGACAGGGGGAACGAGCAGTACTTC. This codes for CASSDRGNEQYF.

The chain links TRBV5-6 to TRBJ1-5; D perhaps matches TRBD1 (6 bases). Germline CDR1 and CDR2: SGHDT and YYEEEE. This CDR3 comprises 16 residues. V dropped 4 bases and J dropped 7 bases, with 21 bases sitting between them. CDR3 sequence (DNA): TGTGCCAGCAGCCGAAAAACCGGGACAAATTTACAGCCCCAGCATTTT. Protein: CASSRKTGTNLQPQHF.

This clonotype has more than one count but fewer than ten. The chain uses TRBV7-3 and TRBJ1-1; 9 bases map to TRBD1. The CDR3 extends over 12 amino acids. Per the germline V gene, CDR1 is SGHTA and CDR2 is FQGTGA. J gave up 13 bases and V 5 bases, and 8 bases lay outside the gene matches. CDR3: CASSGTGPILFF. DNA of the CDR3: TGTGCCAGCAGCGGGACAGGGCCCATCCTTTTCTTT.

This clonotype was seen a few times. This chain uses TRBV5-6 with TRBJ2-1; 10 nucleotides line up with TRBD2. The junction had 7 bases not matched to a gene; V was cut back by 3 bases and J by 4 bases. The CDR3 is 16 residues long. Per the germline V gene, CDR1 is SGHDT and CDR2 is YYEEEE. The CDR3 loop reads CASSSYPSGGYNEQFF. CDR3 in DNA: TGTGCCAGCAGCTCTTATCCTAGCGGGGGATACAATGAGCAGTTCTTC.

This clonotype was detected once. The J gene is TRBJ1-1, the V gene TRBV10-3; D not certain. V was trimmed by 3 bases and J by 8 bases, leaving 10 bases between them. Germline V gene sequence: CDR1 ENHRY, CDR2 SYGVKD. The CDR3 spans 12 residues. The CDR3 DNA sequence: TGTGCCATCAGTGACGTAGGCCAGGAAGCTTTCTTT. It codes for CAISDVGQEAFF.

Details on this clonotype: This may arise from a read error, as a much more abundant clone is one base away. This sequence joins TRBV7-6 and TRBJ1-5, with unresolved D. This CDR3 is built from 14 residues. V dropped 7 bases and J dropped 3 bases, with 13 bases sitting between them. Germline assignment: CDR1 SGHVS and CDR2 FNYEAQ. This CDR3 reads CASNQVGYNQPQHF. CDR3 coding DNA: TGTGCCAGCAACCAGGTTGGGTACAATCAGCCCCAGCATTTT.

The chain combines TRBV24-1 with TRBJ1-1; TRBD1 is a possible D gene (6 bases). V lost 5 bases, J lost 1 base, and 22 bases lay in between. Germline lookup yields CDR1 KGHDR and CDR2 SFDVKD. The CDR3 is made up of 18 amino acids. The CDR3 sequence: CATSGGRGGVTENTEAFF. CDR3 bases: TGTGCCACCAGTGGCGGAAGAGGGGGAGTGACGGAGAACACTGAAGCTTTCTTT.

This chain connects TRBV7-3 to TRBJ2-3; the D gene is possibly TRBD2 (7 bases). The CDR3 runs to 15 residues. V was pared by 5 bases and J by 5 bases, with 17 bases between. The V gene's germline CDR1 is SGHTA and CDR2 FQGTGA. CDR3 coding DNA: TGTGCCAGCAGCCCTGAAGGGGGGGCATTAGATACGCAGTATTTT. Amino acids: CASSPEGGALDTQYF.

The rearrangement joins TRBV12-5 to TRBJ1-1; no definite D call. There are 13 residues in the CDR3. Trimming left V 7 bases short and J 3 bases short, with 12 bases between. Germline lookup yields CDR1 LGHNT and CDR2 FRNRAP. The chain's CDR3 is CASAPARDTEAFF. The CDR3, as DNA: TGTGCTAGTGCCCCCGCCCGGGACACTGAAGCTTTCTTT.

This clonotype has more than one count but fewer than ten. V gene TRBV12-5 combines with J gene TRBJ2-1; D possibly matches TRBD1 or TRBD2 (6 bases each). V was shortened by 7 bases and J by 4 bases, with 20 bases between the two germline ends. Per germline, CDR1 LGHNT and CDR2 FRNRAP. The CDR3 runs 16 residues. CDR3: CASAPGTGATYNEQFF. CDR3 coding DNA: TGTGCTAGTGCCCCCGGTACGGGGGCGACTTACAATGAGCAGTTCTTC.

The chain's CDR3 is CSATQGAYDNEQFF. In DNA, the CDR3 is TGCAGCGCAACACAAGGGGCCTATGACAATGAGCAGTTCTTC. This chain joins TRBV29-1 and TRBJ2-1; possible D gene TRBD1, 5 bases. There are 14 residues in the CDR3. Germline CDR1 is SQVTM and CDR2 is ANQGSEA. V shed 7 bases and J shed 5 bases, with 18 bases lying between them.

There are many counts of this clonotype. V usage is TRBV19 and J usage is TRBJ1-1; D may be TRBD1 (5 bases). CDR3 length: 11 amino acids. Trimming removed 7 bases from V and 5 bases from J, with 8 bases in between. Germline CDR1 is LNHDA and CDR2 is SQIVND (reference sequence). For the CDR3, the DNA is TGTGCCAGTATTGGGGGGACTGAAGCTTTCTTT. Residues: CASIGGTEAFF.

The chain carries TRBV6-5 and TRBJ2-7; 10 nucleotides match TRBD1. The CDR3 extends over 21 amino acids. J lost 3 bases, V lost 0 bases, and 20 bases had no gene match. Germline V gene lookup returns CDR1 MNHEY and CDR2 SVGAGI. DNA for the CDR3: TGTGCCAGCAGTTACTCACCTACCTCGGGACAGGGGCGTTGGGGTTACTACGAGCAGTACTTC. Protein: CASSYSPTSGQGRWGYYEQYF.

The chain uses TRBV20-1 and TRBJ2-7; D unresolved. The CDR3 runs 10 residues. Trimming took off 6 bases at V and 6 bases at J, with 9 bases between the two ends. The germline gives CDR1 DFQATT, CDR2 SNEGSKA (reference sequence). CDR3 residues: CSARAGEQYF. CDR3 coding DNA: TGCAGTGCGCGAGCCGGCGAGCAGTACTTC.

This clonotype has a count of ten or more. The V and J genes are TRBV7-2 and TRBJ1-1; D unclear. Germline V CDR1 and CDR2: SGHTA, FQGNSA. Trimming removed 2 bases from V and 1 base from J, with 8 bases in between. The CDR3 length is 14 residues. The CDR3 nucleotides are TGTGCCAGCAGCTTACTTTCCCCGAACACTGAAGCTTTCTTT. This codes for CASSLLSPNTEAFF.

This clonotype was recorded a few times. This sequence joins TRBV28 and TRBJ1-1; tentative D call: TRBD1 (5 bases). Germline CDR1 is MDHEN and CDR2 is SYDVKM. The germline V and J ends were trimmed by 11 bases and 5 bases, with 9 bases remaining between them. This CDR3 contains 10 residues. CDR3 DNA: TGTGCCTGGGGGGAAACTGAAGCTTTCTTT. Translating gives CAWGETEAFF. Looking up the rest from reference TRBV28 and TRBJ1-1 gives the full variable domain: DVKVTQSSRYLVKRTGEKVFLECVQDMDHENMFWYRQDPGLGLRLIYFSYDVKMKEKGDIPEGYSVSREKKERFSLILESASTNQTSMYLCAWGETEAFFGQGTRLTVV.

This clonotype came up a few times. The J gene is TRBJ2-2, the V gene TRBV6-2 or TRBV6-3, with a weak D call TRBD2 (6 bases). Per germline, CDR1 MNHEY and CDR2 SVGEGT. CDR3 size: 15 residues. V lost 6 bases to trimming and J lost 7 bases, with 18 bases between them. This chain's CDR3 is CASSLGWGGDGELFF. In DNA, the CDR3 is TGTGCCAGCAGCCTCGGGTGGGGAGGAGACGGGGAGCTGTTTTTT.

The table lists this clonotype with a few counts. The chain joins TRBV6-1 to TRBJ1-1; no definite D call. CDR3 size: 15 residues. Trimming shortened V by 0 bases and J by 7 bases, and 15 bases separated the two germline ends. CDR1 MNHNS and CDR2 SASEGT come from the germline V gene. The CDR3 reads CASSEARFRGYEAFF. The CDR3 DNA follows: TGTGCCAGCAGTGAAGCCCGATTTCGGGGATATGAAGCTTTCTTT.

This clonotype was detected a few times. CDR3 nucleotides: TGTGCCAGCAGCCAGGGACAAACAATAAACTATGGCTACACCTTC. Translation: CASSQGQTINYGYTF. The V call is TRBV7-9, the J call TRBJ1-2; tentatively, D is TRBD1 (6 bases). V lost 5 bases and J 2 bases, leaving 15 bases between the germline ends. Germline CDR1 SEHNR, CDR2 FQNEAQ (reference sequence). The CDR3 sequence is 15 residues long. Drawing the rest from reference TRBV7-9 and TRBJ1-2, the complete variable domain is DTGVSQNPRHKITKRGQNVTFRCDPISEHNRLYWYRQTLGQGPEFLTYFQNEAQLEKSRLLSDRFSAERPKGSFSTLEIQRTEQGDSAMYLCASSQGQTINYGYTFGSGTRLTVV.

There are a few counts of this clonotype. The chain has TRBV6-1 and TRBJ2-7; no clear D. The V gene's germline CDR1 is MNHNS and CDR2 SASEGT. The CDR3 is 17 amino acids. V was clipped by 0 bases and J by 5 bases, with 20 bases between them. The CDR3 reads CASSEAVGRVRVHEQYF. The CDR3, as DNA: TGTGCCAGCAGTGAAGCAGTGGGTCGGGTAAGGGTCCACGAGCAGTACTTC.

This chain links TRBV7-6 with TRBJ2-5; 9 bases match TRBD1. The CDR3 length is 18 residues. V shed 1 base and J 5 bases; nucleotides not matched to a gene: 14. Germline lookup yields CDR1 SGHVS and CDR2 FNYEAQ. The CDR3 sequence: CASSLDGNTGGADETQYF. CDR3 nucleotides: TGTGCCAGCAGCTTAGACGGTAACACAGGGGGCGCGGACGAGACCCAGTACTTC.

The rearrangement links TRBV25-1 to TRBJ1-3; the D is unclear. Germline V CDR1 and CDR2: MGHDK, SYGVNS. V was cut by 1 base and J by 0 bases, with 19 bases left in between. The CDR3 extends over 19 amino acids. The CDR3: CASSEFLVEQNPSGNTIYF. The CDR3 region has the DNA TGTGCCAGCAGTGAATTTCTAGTAGAACAGAACCCCTCTGGAAACACCATATATTTT.

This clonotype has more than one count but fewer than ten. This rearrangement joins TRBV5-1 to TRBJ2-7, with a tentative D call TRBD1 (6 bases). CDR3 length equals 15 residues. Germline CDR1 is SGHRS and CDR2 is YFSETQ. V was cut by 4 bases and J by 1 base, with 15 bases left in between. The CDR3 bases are TGCGCCAGCAGCGCAGACCGGGACACATCCTACGAGCAGTACTTC. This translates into CASSADRDTSYEQYF.

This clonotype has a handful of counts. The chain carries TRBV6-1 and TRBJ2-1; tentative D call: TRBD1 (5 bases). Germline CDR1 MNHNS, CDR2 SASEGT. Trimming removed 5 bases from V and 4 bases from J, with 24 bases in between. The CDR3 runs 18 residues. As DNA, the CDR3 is TGTGCCAGCAGTCTTGTTGGCCTGCAGGGTGGATCTTACAATGAGCAGTTCTTC. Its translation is CASSLVGLQGGSYNEQFF.

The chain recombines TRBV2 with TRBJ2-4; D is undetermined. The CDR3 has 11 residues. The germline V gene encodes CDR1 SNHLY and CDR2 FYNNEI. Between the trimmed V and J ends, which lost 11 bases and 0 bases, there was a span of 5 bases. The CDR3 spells CALLAKNIQYF. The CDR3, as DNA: TGTGCCCTCCTAGCCAAAAACATTCAGTACTTC.